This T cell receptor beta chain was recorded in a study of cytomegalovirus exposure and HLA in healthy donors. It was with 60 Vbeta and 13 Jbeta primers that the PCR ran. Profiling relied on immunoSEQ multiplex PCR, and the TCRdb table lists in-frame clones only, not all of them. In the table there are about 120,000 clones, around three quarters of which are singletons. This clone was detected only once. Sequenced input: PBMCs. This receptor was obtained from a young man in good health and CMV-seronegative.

CDR3 in DNA: TGTGCCAGCAGTTACGCCGTTCTAAGCGGGAAAGAGACCCAGTACTTC. Translation: CASSYAVLSGKETQYF. The V and J genes are TRBV6-6 and TRBJ2-5; 7 nucleotides line up with TRBD2. The CDR3 covers 16 residues. Trimming at V came to 2 bases and at J to 3 bases, leaving 9 bases not matched to a gene. Germline-derived CDR1 and CDR2 are MNHNY and SVGAGI (reference sequence).